A single sample is the source of the 7 T cell receptor beta chains below, sequenced in a study of blood T cell repertoires in COVID-19. Assay: immunoSEQ multiplex PCR; the TCRdb copy retains only in-frame clones and omits some. In the table there are about 54,000 clones, roughly 81% of which are singletons. The sample was peripheral blood. Source of these receptors: a woman aged 55-70 years with acute or convalescent COVID-19.

The chain is built from TRBV12-3 or TRBV12-4 and TRBJ1-1, with D perhaps TRBD1 (6 bases). The CDR3 spans 11 residues. V was trimmed by 8 bases and J by 3 bases, leaving 7 bases between them. The CDR3 DNA sequence: TGTGCCAGCTCAGGGGACACTGAAGCTTTCTTT. This sequence encodes CASSGDTEAFF.

A single count supports this clone. The chain has TRBV19 and TRBJ2-2; TRBD1 aligns across 7 bases. The CDR3 extends over 15 amino acids. From germline, CDR1 is LNHDA and CDR2 SQIVND (reference sequence). Unmatched junction bases numbered 5, after V lost 7 bases and J lost 0 bases. CDR3 amino acids: CASTLGQTNTGELFF. CDR3 bases: TGTGCCAGTACCCTGGGACAGACGAACACCGGGGAGCTGTTTTTT.

The V gene is TRBV27, the J gene TRBJ2-3; 7 bases are a match to TRBD2. Germline V CDR1 and CDR2: MNHEY, SMNVEV (reference sequence). The CDR3 consists of 16 residues. The V segment lost 7 bases and the J segment 2 bases; nucleotides outside the gene matches: 12. The CDR3 DNA is TGTGCCAGCATGGAGGCTAGCGGATCTACCACAGATACGCAGTATTTT. Its protein product is CASMEASGSTTDTQYF.

The chain employs TRBV7-9 and TRBJ2-5; D is perhaps TRBD2 (7 bases). Germline lookup yields CDR1 SEHNR and CDR2 FQNEAQ (reference sequence). This CDR3 has 15 residues. The V end was cut by 2 bases, the J end by 5 bases, with 15 bases between. CDR3 sequence (DNA): TGTGCCAGCAGCTTAAACGGGGGGCTTACGGAGACCCAGTACTTC. It is translated as CASSLNGGLTETQYF.

This sequence joins TRBV5-1 and TRBJ2-6; D is perhaps TRBD1 (5 bases). Looked up from germline, CDR1 is SGHRS and CDR2 is YFSETQ. Trimming stripped 3 bases from V and 0 bases from J, with 7 bases between. This CDR3 region has 15 residues. The CDR3 DNA reads TGCGCCAGCAGCTACAGGACCTCTGGGGCCAACGTCCTGACTTTC. Amino acids: CASSYRTSGANVLTF.

J is TRBJ2-1 and V is TRBV13, with D tentatively TRBD2 (7 bases). Germline V gives CDR1 PRHDT, CDR2 FYEKMQ (reference sequence). There are 15 residues in the CDR3. V gave up 4 bases and J gave up 12 bases, with 22 bases separating them. In nucleotides, the CDR3 is TGTGCCAGCAGCTCTCGGACTAGAGGGGGTGGTAGGCAGTTCTTC. Translated: CASSSRTRGGGRQFF.

The V and J genes are TRBV2 and TRBJ2-2; D is ambiguous. This CDR3 is built from 14 residues. Trimming stripped 2 bases from V and 2 bases from J, with 6 bases between. Per germline, CDR1 SNHLY and CDR2 FYNNEI. In DNA form, the CDR3 reads TGTGCCAGCAGTGAATCAGATAACACCGGGGAGCTGTTTTTT. Translating it yields CASSESDNTGELFF.